This TCR beta chain was documented in a study of blood T cell repertoires in COVID-19. In the study overall: The samples span acute and convalescent COVID-19 from the United States, Italy and Spain.

This clone was counted only a few times. Germline assignment: CDR1 SGHRS and CDR2 YFSETQ. This CDR3 has 14 residues. The V end was cut by 7 bases, the J end by 0 bases, with 13 bases between. The assay was immunoSEQ multiplex PCR, and TCRdb's table has in-frame clones only and misses some. The table has about 59,000 clones, about 70% seen once. The sequenced sample was peripheral blood. The V call is TRBV5-1, the J call TRBJ1-1; D remains unclear. This receptor was identified in a woman in her seventies with acute or convalescent COVID-19. The DNA for the CDR3 is TGCGCCAGCGCTTCGACTCCAGTGAACACTGAAGCTTTCTTT. Its translation: CASASTPVNTEAFF.